These 9 T cell receptor beta chains were all obtained from the same sample, sequenced in a study of beta chain features in type 1 diabetes. Study outcomes and limitations: Shortening of TCRB CDR3s, moderate but significant, appeared in all four CD4+ subsets of Type 1 diabetes patients.

Antigens of these TCRs are unknown. What was sequenced were expressed TCRB transcripts, since all of the isolated RNA had been reverse transcribed. Clones were read by immunoSEQ multiplex PCR, and TCRdb kept only the in-frame ones, dropping some. This table has about 660,000 clones, over 12% appearing once. The specimen was naive CD4+ T cells from blood. These receptors were taken from a man aged 18 to 30 with type 1 diabetes.

This clone has more than one count but fewer than ten. V gene TRBV7-9 combines with J gene TRBJ2-7; D is perhaps TRBD2 (6 bases). The germline V gene encodes CDR1 SEHNR and CDR2 FQNEAQ (reference sequence). The CDR3 totals 14 residues. Deletions cut 5 bases from V and 4 bases from J, with 15 bases between. CDR3 sequence: CASSTRGTEYEQYF. For the CDR3, the DNA is TGTGCCAGCAGCACCCGCGGGACTGAGTACGAGCAGTACTTC.

The chain has TRBV5-4 and TRBJ2-2; 15 nucleotides align to TRBD2. With V trimmed by 3 bases and J by 4 bases, 4 bases remained unmatched. Germline CDR1 and CDR2: SGHNT and YYREEE (reference sequence). The CDR3 covers 17 residues. The CDR3 here is CASSSRTSGRGTGELFF. CDR3 DNA: TGTGCCAGCAGCTCCCGGACTAGCGGGAGGGGCACCGGGGAGCTGTTTTTT.

This clone has a handful of counts. The sample holds other DNA sequences that translate to the same CDR3. V usage is TRBV5-1 and J usage is TRBJ2-3, with 13 nucleotides matching TRBD2. Trimming at V came to 0 bases and at J to 3 bases, leaving 1 base not matched to a gene. Germline assignment: CDR1 SGHRS and CDR2 YFSETQ. The CDR3 is made up of 16 amino acids. CDR3 residues: CASSLGTSGRTDTQYF. For the CDR3, the DNA is TGCGCCAGCAGCTTGGGGACTAGCGGGAGAACAGATACGCAGTATTTT.

This clone was seen only a few times. The CDR3 nucleotides read TGTGCCAGCAGTGATTTAAGATCGTCCGGGGAGCTGTTTTTT. This encodes CASSDLRSSGELFF. The chain recombines TRBV2 with TRBJ2-2; D is uncertain. The CDR3 contains 14 residues. Germline V lookup: CDR1 SNHLY, CDR2 FYNNEI. The V end lost 3 bases, the J end lost 6 bases, and 11 bases lay between the germline ends. Drawing the rest from reference TRBV2 and TRBJ2-2, the complete variable domain is EPEVTQTPSHQVTQMGQEVILRCVPISNHLYFYWYRQILGQKVEFLVSFYNNEISEKSEIFDDQFSVERPDGSNFTLKIRSTKLEDSAMYFCASSDLRSSGELFFGEGSRLTVL.

This clone was observed a few times. This rearrangement joins TRBV7-9 to TRBJ2-3; D remains unclear. Trimming shortened V by 5 bases and J by 4 bases, and 19 bases separated the two germline ends. CDR1 and CDR2 (germline): SEHNR, FQNEAQ (reference sequence). CDR3 length: 16 amino acids. For the CDR3, the DNA is TGTGCCAGCAGCCCTCGGGTCCGCGACACCGCAGATACGCAGTATTTT. It specifies CASSPRVRDTADTQYF.

This clone showed up just a few times. The V gene is TRBV9, the J gene TRBJ2-3, with D perhaps TRBD2 (5 bases). The CDR3 contains 14 residues. V lost 2 bases to trimming and J lost 3 bases, with 10 bases between them. CDR1 and CDR2 (germline): SGDLS, YYNGEE. The CDR3 is CASSVRGTTDTQYF. The CDR3 DNA follows: TGTGCCAGCAGCGTCCGGGGTACGACAGATACGCAGTATTTT.

The chain employs TRBV27 and TRBJ1-2; tentatively, D is TRBD1 (6 bases). CDR1 and CDR2 from the germline V gene are MNHEY and SMNVEV (reference sequence). The CDR3 runs to 14 residues. Trimming pared 7 bases from V and 7 bases from J, leaving 19 bases between. DNA of the CDR3: TGTGCCAGCAAACGGACCGGAGGGGGAAGTGGCTACACCTTC. It yields the protein CASKRTGGGSGYTF.

On this clone: A read error may account for a junction end that differs from germline. The rearrangement joins TRBV25-1 to TRBJ2-1, with D maybe TRBD1 (6 bases). The CDR3 runs 12 residues. From germline, CDR1 is MGHDK and CDR2 SYGVNS. The CDR3 loop reads CASSGRQEKRVF. In nucleotides, the CDR3 is TGTGCCAGCAGTGGCCGACAGGAAAAAAGGGTCTTC.

This clone was seen more than once but under ten times. The chain links TRBV5-1 to TRBJ2-7; TRBD1 matches 9 bases. J gave up 0 bases and V 4 bases, and 8 bases lay outside the gene matches. Germline CDR1 reads SGHRS; CDR2 reads YFSETQ. CDR3 length: 16 amino acids. CDR3 bases: TGCGCCAGCAGCCTCCGACAGGGGGTAACCTCCTACGAGCAGTACTTC. Amino acids: CASSLRQGVTSYEQYF.